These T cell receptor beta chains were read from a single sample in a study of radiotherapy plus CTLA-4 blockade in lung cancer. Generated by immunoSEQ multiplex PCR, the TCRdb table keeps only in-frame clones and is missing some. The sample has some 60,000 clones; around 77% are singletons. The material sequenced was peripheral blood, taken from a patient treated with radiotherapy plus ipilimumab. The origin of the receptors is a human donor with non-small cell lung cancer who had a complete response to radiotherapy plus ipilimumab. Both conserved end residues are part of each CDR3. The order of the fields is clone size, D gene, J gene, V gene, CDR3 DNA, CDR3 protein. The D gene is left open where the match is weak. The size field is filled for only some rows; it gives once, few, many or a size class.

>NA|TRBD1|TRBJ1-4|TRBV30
TGTGCCTGGAGTGAAGGGACAGGGGGCAATGAAAAACTGTTTTTT
CAWSEGTGGNEKLFF
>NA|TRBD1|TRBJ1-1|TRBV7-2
TGTGCCAGCAGCTCCTCCAGGGGGCGGGCTGAAGCTTTCTTT
CASSSSRGRAEAFF
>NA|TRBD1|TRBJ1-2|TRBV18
TGTGCCAGCTCACCCACCCCGACAGGGGAGGACTATGGCTACACCTTC
CASSPTPTGEDYGYTF
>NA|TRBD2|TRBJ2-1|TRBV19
TGTGCCAGTAGTATAGGGACTAGCGGGAGCAATGAGCAGTTCTTC
CASSIGTSGSNEQFF
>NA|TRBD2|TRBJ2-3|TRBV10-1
TGCGCCAGCGGAGGGACTAGCGGGAGATCAGATACGCAGTATTTT
CASGGTSGRSDTQYF
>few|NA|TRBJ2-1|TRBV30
TGTGCCTGGACCCCCGGACAGACCAGCTACAATGAGCAGTTCTTC
CAWTPGQTSYNEQFF
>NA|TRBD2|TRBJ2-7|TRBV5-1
TGCGCCAGCAGCTTGAGCGGGGGGCATCCCTACGAGCAGTACTTC
CASSLSGGHPYEQYF
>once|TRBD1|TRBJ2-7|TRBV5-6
TGTGCCAGCAGCTTTAGACAGGGTACCTACGAGCAGTACTTC
CASSFRQGTYEQYF
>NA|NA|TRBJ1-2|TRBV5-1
TGCGCCAGCAGCCCGGGGGAGGCGCCCTATGGCTACACCTTC
CASSPGEAPYGYTF
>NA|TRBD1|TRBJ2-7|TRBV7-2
TGTGCCAGCAGCTTAACTGACAGGGTACCCTCCTACGAGCAGTACTTC
CASSLTDRVPSYEQYF
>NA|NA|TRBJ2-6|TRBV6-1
TGTGCCAGCAGTGGCAGGGTCTCTGGGGCCAACGTCCTGACTTTC
CASSGRVSGANVLTF
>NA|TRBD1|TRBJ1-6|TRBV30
TGTGCCTGGGCAGGACAGGGCGAGAGTTCACCCCTCCACTTT
CAWAGQGESSPLHF
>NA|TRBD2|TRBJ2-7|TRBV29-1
TGCAGCGTTGAAGATCTTACTAGCGAAGTCGGCGAGCAGTACTTC
CSVEDLTSEVGEQYF
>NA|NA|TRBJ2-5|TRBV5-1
TGCGCCAGCAGCTTGTTCGGCAGGGGAACCCAAGAGACCCAGTACTTC
CASSLFGRGTQETQYF
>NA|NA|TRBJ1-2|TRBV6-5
TGTGCCAGCAGTTACTCTTTCCTAGACGGCTACACCTTC
CASSYSFLDGYTF
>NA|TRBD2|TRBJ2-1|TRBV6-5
TGTGCCAGCACCCCAGCCGCGGGAGGCTTCAATGAGCAGTTCTTC
CASTPAAGGFNEQFF
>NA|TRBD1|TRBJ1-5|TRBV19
TGTGCCAGTAGTATACCAACCGGACAGGGGTTAAGGGGCAATCAGCCCCAGCATTTT
CASSIPTGQGLRGNQPQHF
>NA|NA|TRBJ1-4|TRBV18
TGTGCCAGCTCACGAGGACAGCCCCGGGATGAAAAACTGTTTTTT
CASSRGQPRDEKLFF
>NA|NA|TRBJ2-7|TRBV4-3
TGCGCCAGCAGCCAAGATTTCCGGGGAAGCTCCTACGAGCAGTACTTC
CASSQDFRGSSYEQYF
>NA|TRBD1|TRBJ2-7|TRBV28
TGTGCCAGCAGCAGCCCGGGACAGGGGGCGAGCTACGAGCAGTACTTC
CASSSPGQGASYEQYF
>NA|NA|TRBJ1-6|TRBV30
TGTGCCTGGAGTTCCCGACAGACCTATAATTCACCCCTCCACTTT
CAWSSRQTYNSPLHF
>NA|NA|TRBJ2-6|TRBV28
TGTGCCAGCAGTTTATTCGTAGTTGGGGCCGGCTCTGGGGCCAACGTCCTGACTTTC
CASSLFVVGAGSGANVLTF
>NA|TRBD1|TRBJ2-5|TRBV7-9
TGTGCCAGCAGCTTAAGGGGCGACAGGGGTGGAGAGACCCAGTACTTC
CASSLRGDRGGETQYF
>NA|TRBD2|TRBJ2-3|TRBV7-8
TGTGCCAGCAGCCTGGGACTAGCGGGGGGGCCAGATACGCAGTATTTT
CASSLGLAGGPDTQYF
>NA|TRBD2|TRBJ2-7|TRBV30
TGTGCCTGGACGTTTCCTAGCGGGGGAACCTACGAGCAGTACTTC
CAWTFPSGGTYEQYF
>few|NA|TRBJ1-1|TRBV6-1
TGTGCCAGCGTCCTAACCGGGGGAACTGAAGCTTTCTTT
CASVLTGGTEAFF
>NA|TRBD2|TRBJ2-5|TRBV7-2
TGTGCCAGCGGCATAGGTTTAGCGGGGGGGCAAGAGACCCAGTACTTC
CASGIGLAGGQETQYF
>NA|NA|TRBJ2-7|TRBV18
TGTGCCAGCTCCCCTCGTACTTGGACAGACACCTACGAGCAGTACTTC
CASSPRTWTDTYEQYF
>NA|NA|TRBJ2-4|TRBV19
TGTGCCAGTAGTATCCTAGCTACGGCCAAAAACATTCAGTACTTC
CASSILATAKNIQYF
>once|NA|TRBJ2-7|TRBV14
TGTGCCAGCAGCCAAGATCTGAGACAGTTCAACGAGCAGTACTTC
CASSQDLRQFNEQYF
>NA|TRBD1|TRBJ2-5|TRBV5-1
TGCGCCAGCAGCTTGTTCGGACAGGGGAAAGAGACCCAGTACTTC
CASSLFGQGKETQYF
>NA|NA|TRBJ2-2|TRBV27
TGTGCCAGCAGTCCTAACAGGGTAGGCACCGGGGAGCTGTTTTTT
CASSPNRVGTGELFF
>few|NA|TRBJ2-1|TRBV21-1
TGTGCCAGCAGCAGCTGGACAGGGGCGGGATACTACAATGAGCAGTTCTTC
CASSSWTGAGYYNEQFF
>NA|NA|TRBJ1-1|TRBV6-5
TGTGCCAGCACTCACGGGGTCACTGAAGCTTTCTTT
CASTHGVTEAFF
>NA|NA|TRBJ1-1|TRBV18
TGTGCCAGCTCCAAAGGGAGGGGCACTGAAGCTTTCTTT
CASSKGRGTEAFF
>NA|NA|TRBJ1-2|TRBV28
TGTGCCAGCAGTCCCACTCACGGAGGAAACTATGGCTACACCTTC
CASSPTHGGNYGYTF
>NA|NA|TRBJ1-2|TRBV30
TGTGCCTGGGACAGGAACTATGGCTACACCTTC
CAWDRNYGYTF
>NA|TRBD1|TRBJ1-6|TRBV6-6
TGTGCCAGCAGTTACGGACAGGGGCTAGGATCACCCCTCCACTTT
CASSYGQGLGSPLHF
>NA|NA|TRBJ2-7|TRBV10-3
TGTGCCATCAGTGACCAGTACGAGCAGTACTTC
CAISDQYEQYF
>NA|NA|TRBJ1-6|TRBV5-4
TGTGCCAGCAGCTTGGAACAGGGAACTTATAATTCACCCCTCCACTTT
CASSLEQGTYNSPLHF
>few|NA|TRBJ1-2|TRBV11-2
TGTGCCAGCAGCGTAGAAGCCGGGACAAGCTATGGCTACACCTTC
CASSVEAGTSYGYTF
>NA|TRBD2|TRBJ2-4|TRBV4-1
TGCGCCAGCAGCCAAGGGGCTCTAGCGGGGGGACTTGCCAAAAACATTCAGTACTTC
CASSQGALAGGLAKNIQYF
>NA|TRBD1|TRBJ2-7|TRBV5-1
TGCGCCAGCAGCGTGGGACAGGTCTACGAGCAGTACTTC
CASSVGQVYEQYF
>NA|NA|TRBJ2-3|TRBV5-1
TGCGCCAGCACAACACGGGTTTCCACAGATACGCAGTATTTT
CASTTRVSTDTQYF
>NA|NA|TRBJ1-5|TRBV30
TGTGCCTGGAATAGGGGTTCCTCAAGCAATCAGCCCCAGCATTTT
CAWNRGSSSNQPQHF
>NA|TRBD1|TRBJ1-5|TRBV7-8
TGTGCCAGCAGCCAGACCAGGGCCCGGGACAGGGGGCGATATAGCAATCAGCCCCAGCATTTT
CASSQTRARDRGRYSNQPQHF